These 27 T cell receptor beta chains came from one sample sequenced in a study of blood T cell repertoires in COVID-19. The method was immunoSEQ multiplex PCR; TCRdb's version includes in-frame clones alone and lacks a portion of them. The sample contains approximately 150,000 clones, roughly 90% of which appear only once. Sequenced material: peripheral blood. The receptors were sampled from an older woman who had recovered from COVID-19.

CDR3 sequence: CASRTGHPNTGELFF. DNA for the CDR3: TGCGCCAGCAGGACGGGACATCCGAACACCGGGGAGCTGTTTTTT. The genes are TRBV5-1 and TRBJ2-2, with D possibly being TRBD1 (6 bases). The CDR3 is made up of 15 amino acids. CDR1 is SGHRS and CDR2 is YFSETQ in the germline V gene. Trimming cost V 5 bases and J 0 bases, with 11 bases left between them.

There are a few counts of this clone. The chain is built from TRBV28 and TRBJ1-2; TRBD1 is a possible D gene (6 bases). The CDR3 runs 16 residues. The germline V gene has CDR1 MDHEN and CDR2 SYDVKM. The V gene lost 2 bases and the J gene lost 4 bases, with 17 bases spanning the gap. CDR3 in amino acids: CASSLGPDSRSYGYTF. Here the CDR3 DNA reads TGTGCCAGCAGTTTAGGGCCGGACAGCCGGTCCTATGGCTACACCTTC.

The chain combines TRBV10-1 with TRBJ2-2; the match to TRBD1 covers 9 bases. The CDR3 is 16 amino acids. V was pared by 2 bases and J by 6 bases, with 7 bases of the junction left unmatched. CDR1 and CDR2 (germline): WNHNN, SYGVQD (reference sequence). The CDR3 spells CASSEPVTGGSGELFF. The CDR3 DNA sequence: TGCGCCAGCAGTGAGCCCGTTACAGGGGGCTCCGGGGAGCTGTTTTTT.

The chain is built from TRBV5-1 and TRBJ1-2, with a weak D call TRBD1 (6 bases). The CDR3 extends over 16 amino acids. Germline values: CDR1 SGHRS, CDR2 YFSETQ. Trimming stripped 4 bases from V and 2 bases from J, with 18 bases between. CDR3 amino acids: CASSKSPTGSNYGYTF. The CDR3 DNA is TGCGCCAGCAGCAAGTCACCAACAGGGTCGAACTATGGCTACACCTTC.

This chain connects TRBV24-1 to TRBJ2-5; possible D gene TRBD2, 6 bases. V was trimmed by 4 bases and J by 2 bases, leaving 10 bases between them. The CDR3 extends over 14 amino acids. Germline V gives CDR1 KGHDR, CDR2 SFDVKD. CDR3 nucleotide sequence: TGTGCCACCAGTGAGACCGCGGGGCAAGAGACCCAGTACTTC. Translated: CATSETAGQETQYF.

V usage is TRBV6-5 and J usage is TRBJ1-1, with a weak D call TRBD1 (5 bases). V was trimmed by 6 bases and J by 4 bases, leaving 15 bases between them. The CDR3 runs 14 residues. Germline V lookup: CDR1 MNHEY, CDR2 SVGAGI. The CDR3 protein is CASRPGGRGTEAFF. CDR3 nucleotides: TGTGCCAGCAGGCCGGGGGGGAGGGGCACTGAAGCTTTCTTT.

The rearrangement links TRBV6-6 to TRBJ2-1, with D hard to call. V lost 2 bases and J lost 3, with 5 bases in between. Looked up from germline, CDR1 is MNHNY and CDR2 is SVGAGI (reference sequence). The CDR3 consists of 13 residues. For the CDR3, the DNA is TGTGCCAGCAGTTACACAGACTACAATGAGCAGTTCTTC. This codes for CASSYTDYNEQFF.

The rearrangement links TRBV5-4 to TRBJ1-1; D is unresolved. The V gene's germline CDR1 is SGHNT and CDR2 YYREEE (reference sequence). This CDR3 is 12 amino acids long. The V and J ends lost 2 bases and 4 bases respectively, with 6 bases between them. CDR3 region: CASSFQATEAFF. In DNA, the CDR3 is TGTGCCAGCAGCTTCCAGGCCACTGAAGCTTTCTTT.

The chain employs TRBV6-6 and TRBJ1-4, with 7 nucleotides matching TRBD1. The CDR3 covers 18 residues. CDR1 is MNHNY, CDR2 SVGAGI, per germline (reference sequence). J was trimmed by 4 bases and V by 5 bases; bases with no gene match: 16. The CDR3 here is CASSPPIGPGQLNEKLFF. CDR3 nucleotides: TGTGCCAGCAGTCCTCCAATAGGTCCGGGACAGCTTAATGAAAAACTGTTTTTT.

This rearrangement joins TRBV10-1 to TRBJ2-5, with D perhaps matching TRBD1 (5 bases). The V and J ends lost 3 bases and 5 bases respectively, with 10 bases between them. Germline V gives CDR1 WNHNN, CDR2 SYGVQD (reference sequence). The CDR3 has 13 residues. CDR3 sequence: CASSDQGLETQYF. In DNA, the CDR3 is TGCGCCAGCAGTGACCAGGGTTTGGAGACCCAGTACTTC.

This chain links TRBV19 with TRBJ1-5; 10 bases map to TRBD1. The trim removed 4 bases at V and 7 bases at J, leaving 10 bases unmatched. The CDR3 is made up of 16 amino acids. Germline assignment: CDR1 LNHDA and CDR2 SQIVND (reference sequence). DNA of the CDR3: TGTGCCAGTAGTAAACCGGGACAGGGGATTTTCCAGCCCCAGCATTTT. It translates to CASSKPGQGIFQPQHF.

The table lists this clone with a few counts. The chain is built from TRBV24-1 and TRBJ2-2, with 8 bases fitting TRBD1. After removal of 0 bases from V and 1 base from J, the junction contained 3 bases not matched to a gene. The CDR3 runs to 17 residues. Germline-derived CDR1 and CDR2 are KGHDR and SFDVKD. CDR3 DNA: TGTGCCACCAGTGATTTGCCCGGGACAGGGAACACCGGGGAGCTGTTTTTT. This codes for CATSDLPGTGNTGELFF.

The CDR3 loop reads CASTSLDRGHGQPQHF. CDR3 DNA sequence: TGTGCCAGCACGTCCTTGGACAGGGGGCATGGTCAGCCCCAGCATTTT. The chain combines TRBV28 with TRBJ1-5; 11 bases fit TRBD1. The germline V gene encodes CDR1 MDHEN and CDR2 SYDVKM. V shed 7 bases, J shed 6 bases, and the junction held 11 bases outside the gene matches. The CDR3 loop spans 16 amino acids.

This chain connects TRBV5-1 to TRBJ2-5, with D possibly matching TRBD1 (6 bases). In germline, CDR1 is SGHRS, CDR2 YFSETQ. V was cut by 4 bases and J by 3 bases, with 13 bases left in between. This CDR3 is built from 14 residues. In DNA form, the CDR3 reads TGCGCCAGCAGCCGGGGACACGCTGAAGAGACCCAGTACTTC. It encodes CASSRGHAEETQYF.

The chain links TRBV29-1 to TRBJ2-5; 10 nucleotides match TRBD2. J was trimmed by 1 base and V by 8 bases; bases with no gene match: 13. Germline V gives CDR1 SQVTM, CDR2 ANQGSEA. The CDR3 is 16 amino acids. CDR3 residues: CSYEMVASGGQETQYF. The CDR3 DNA follows: TGCAGCTATGAGATGGTGGCTAGCGGGGGCCAAGAGACCCAGTACTTC.

The gene calls are TRBV28 and TRBJ1-4; no clear D. Germline assignment: CDR1 MDHEN and CDR2 SYDVKM. The CDR3 length is 15 residues. Deletions cut 1 base from V and 4 bases from J, with 10 bases between. The CDR3 coding sequence is TGTGCCAGCAGTTTATACAGCAACCTTAATGAAAAACTGTTTTTT. Amino acids: CASSLYSNLNEKLFF.

The chain employs TRBV6-5 and TRBJ2-5; tentative D call: TRBD1 (6 bases). With 6 bases removed from V and 1 base from J, the gap between germline ends came to 12 bases. This CDR3 is built from 14 residues. Germline values: CDR1 MNHEY, CDR2 SVGAGI. CDR3 region: CASSPGTPQETQYF. The CDR3 nucleotides are TGTGCCAGCAGCCCCGGGACACCCCAAGAGACCCAGTACTTC.

This chain uses TRBV5-1 with TRBJ2-4; 7 positions agree with TRBD1. This CDR3 comprises 14 residues. Germline values: CDR1 SGHRS, CDR2 YFSETQ. J gave up 8 bases and V 4 bases, and 9 bases lay outside the gene matches. DNA for the CDR3: TGCGCCAGCAGCCTGGGACAGCCACAGGACATTCAGTACTTC. It translates to CASSLGQPQDIQYF.

The V call is TRBV10-1, the J call TRBJ2-1; 7 nucleotides agree with TRBD2. Germline values: CDR1 WNHNN, CDR2 SYGVQD (reference sequence). CDR3 length: 15 amino acids. With V trimmed by 2 bases and J by 7 bases, 8 bases remained unmatched. CDR3 sequence: CASSESGAAGNEQFF. Written as DNA, the CDR3 is TGCGCCAGCAGTGAGAGCGGGGCGGCGGGGAATGAGCAGTTCTTC.

J is TRBJ2-5 and V is TRBV5-4; 9 bases match TRBD1. Per germline, CDR1 SGHNT and CDR2 YYREEE (reference sequence). J gave up 5 bases and V 4 bases, and 6 bases lay outside the gene matches. This CDR3 comprises 14 residues. The DNA of the CDR3 is TGTGCCAGCAGCCTGGGACAGGGCTCTGAGACCCAGTACTTC. Translation gives CASSLGQGSETQYF.

This clone occurred a few times. The V gene is TRBV19, the J gene TRBJ1-6, with D perhaps TRBD1 (5 bases). Germline loops: CDR1 LNHDA, CDR2 SQIVND (reference sequence). The CDR3 consists of 13 residues. Trimming removed 3 bases from V and 10 bases from J, with 10 bases in between. DNA of the CDR3: TGTGCCAGTAGTATCAGCGGGGACTCACCCCTCCACTTT. It is translated as CASSISGDSPLHF.

The V call is TRBV6-6, the J call TRBJ2-2, with 7 bases identical to TRBD2. The CDR3 spans 19 residues. With 5 bases clipped from V and 4 bases from J, the junction kept 19 bases outside the gene matches. Per the germline V gene, CDR1 is MNHNY and CDR2 is SVGAGI (reference sequence). The CDR3 reads CASSPEGLGGEVLTGELFF. CDR3 sequence (DNA): TGTGCCAGCAGTCCCGAGGGTTTGGGGGGGGAGGTACTCACCGGGGAGCTGTTTTTT.

This chain connects TRBV24-1 to TRBJ2-5, with no clear D. V lost 1 base to trimming and J lost 4 bases, with 6 bases between them. The germline gives CDR1 KGHDR, CDR2 SFDVKD. The CDR3 consists of 13 residues. CDR3 coding DNA: TGTGCCACCAGTGATTTCGTCGGAGAGACCCAGTACTTC. Encoded protein: CATSDFVGETQYF.

The V gene is TRBV24-1, the J gene TRBJ2-2; 15 bases are shared with TRBD2. This CDR3 spans 21 amino acids. Trimming cost V 1 base and J 1 base; bases outside gene matches: 9. The V gene's germline CDR1 is KGHDR and CDR2 SFDVKD. The CDR3 sequence: CATSDFQPGLAGGRNTGELFF. The CDR3 bases are TGTGCCACCAGTGATTTTCAACCGGGACTAGCGGGGGGTAGGAACACCGGGGAGCTGTTTTTT.

This chain links TRBV4-1 with TRBJ1-2; D might be TRBD1 (5 bases). The CDR3 has 17 amino acids. The V gene lost 8 bases and the J gene lost 2 bases, with 24 bases spanning the gap. Germline V gene sequence: CDR1 MGHRA, CDR2 YSYEKL. For the CDR3, the DNA is TGCGCCAGCGCGACTGGGCAGGGTCAAAATCTAAACTATGGCTACACCTTC. It translates to CASATGQGQNLNYGYTF.

A word on this clone: One end of the junction varies from germline; a read error may be responsible. The V and J genes are TRBV6-4 and TRBJ1-2; tentative D call: TRBD1 (6 bases). Germline loops: CDR1 MRHNA, CDR2 SNTAGT. The CDR3 spans 15 residues. The CDR3 is CASSDPRQATLMGPF. In nucleotides, the CDR3 is TGTGCCAGCAGTGACCCCCGACAGGCAACCTTGATGGGGCCCTTC.

For the CDR3, the DNA is TGTGCCAGCAGCTTTTACGGGAATCAGCCCCAGCATTTT. Translating it yields CASSFYGNQPQHF. The chain carries TRBV7-9 and TRBJ1-5; D is unresolved. CDR3 length: 13 residues. V gave up 3 bases and J gave up 4 bases, with 7 bases separating them. CDR1 and CDR2 (germline): SEHNR, FQNEAQ (reference sequence).